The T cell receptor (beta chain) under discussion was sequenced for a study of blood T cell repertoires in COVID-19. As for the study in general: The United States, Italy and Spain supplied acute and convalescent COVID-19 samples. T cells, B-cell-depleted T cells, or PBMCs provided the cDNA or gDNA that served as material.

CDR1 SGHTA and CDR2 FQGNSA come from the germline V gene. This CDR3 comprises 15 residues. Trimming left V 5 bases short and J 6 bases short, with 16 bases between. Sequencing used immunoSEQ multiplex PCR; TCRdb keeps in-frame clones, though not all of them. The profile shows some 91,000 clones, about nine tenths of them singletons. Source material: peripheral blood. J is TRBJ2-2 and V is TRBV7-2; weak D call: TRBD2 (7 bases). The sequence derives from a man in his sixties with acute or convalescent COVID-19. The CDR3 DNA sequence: TGTGCCAGCAGCCCGAGAGGGGGGGACGCCGGGGAGCTGTTTTTT. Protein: CASSPRGGDAGELFF.